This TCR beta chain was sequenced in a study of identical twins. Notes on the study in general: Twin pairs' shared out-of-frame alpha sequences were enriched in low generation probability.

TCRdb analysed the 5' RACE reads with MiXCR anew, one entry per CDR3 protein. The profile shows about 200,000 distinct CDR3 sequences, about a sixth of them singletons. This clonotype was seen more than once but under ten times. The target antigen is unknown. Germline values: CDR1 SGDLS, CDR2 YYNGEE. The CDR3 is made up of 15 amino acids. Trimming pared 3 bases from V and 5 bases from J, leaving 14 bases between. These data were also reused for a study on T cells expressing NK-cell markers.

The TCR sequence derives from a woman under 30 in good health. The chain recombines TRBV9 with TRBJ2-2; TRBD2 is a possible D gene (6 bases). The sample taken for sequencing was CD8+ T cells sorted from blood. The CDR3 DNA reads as TGTGCCAGCAGCGCCCCGGGCGGGGTAACCGGGGAGCTGTTTTTT. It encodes CASSAPGGVTGELFF.